These 2 T cell receptor beta chains were sequenced from one sample in a study of neurological immune-mediated disorders. Time point here: longitudinal time-point 2. MiXCR was run by TCRdb on the 5' RACE reads, yielding one entry per CDR3 protein. The data show more than 55,000 distinct CDR3 sequences, 8.5% to 10% seen once. Sequencing was carried out using PBMCs. These receptors originate from a man aged 30 to 39 in good health.

This clonotype was observed at least ten times. This rearrangement joins TRBV12-3 or TRBV12-4 to TRBJ2-7, with 8 bases matching TRBD2. The V and J ends lost 3 bases and 0 bases, in that order; junction bases with no gene match: 4. The CDR3 loop spans 15 amino acids. The CDR3 region has the DNA TGTGCCAGCAGTTTTAGCGGGGACCTCTCCTACGAGCAGTACTTC. Residues: CASSFSGDLSYEQYF.

The gene calls are TRBV20-1 and TRBJ1-1; TRBD1 aligns across 10 bases. CDR1 is DFQATT, CDR2 SNEGSKA, per germline (reference sequence). The V segment lost 4 bases and the J segment 11 bases; nucleotides outside the gene matches: 10. CDR3 length equals 13 residues. CDR3 in DNA: TGCAGTGCTACCCGGACAGGGGGGATATGGGCTTTCTTT. As protein: CSATRTGGIWAFF.